These 8 T cell receptor beta chains were sequenced from one sample in a study of blood T cell repertoires in COVID-19. Libraries were prepared by immunoSEQ multiplex PCR; TCRdb keeps only in-frame clonotypes and omits some of them. The sample has around 95,000 clones, 80% seen once; the top ten hold roughly 12%. The sample comprised peripheral blood. Receptors were obtained from an older woman with acute or convalescent COVID-19.

The J gene is TRBJ1-2, the V gene TRBV6-4, with a possible D match to TRBD1 (6 bases). The CDR3 is 16 residues long. In germline, CDR1 is MRHNA, CDR2 SNTAGT. V lost 6 bases, J lost 5 bases, and 22 bases lay in between. CDR3 nucleotides: TGTGCCAGCAGCGACACACCACAGGGCCTTTTGTATGGCTACACCTTC. Residues: CASSDTPQGLLYGYTF.

V usage is TRBV28 and J usage is TRBJ1-1, with TRBD1 matching 7 bases. Germline V gene lookup returns CDR1 MDHEN and CDR2 SYDVKM. Trimming cost V 9 bases and J 1 base; bases outside gene matches: 11. This CDR3 has 15 amino acids. The CDR3 protein is CASLPGQPRNTEAFF. The CDR3 coding sequence is TGTGCCAGTCTCCCGGGACAGCCTAGGAACACTGAAGCTTTCTTT.

The rearrangement uses TRBV29-1 and TRBJ1-1; 7 bases are shared with TRBD1. Germline V gene sequence: CDR1 SQVTM, CDR2 ANQGSEA. V was pared by 6 bases and J by 5 bases, with 6 bases of the junction left unmatched. This CDR3 spans 12 amino acids. Here the CDR3 reads CSVHQGGTEAFF. CDR3 sequence (DNA): TGCAGCGTCCACCAGGGGGGAACTGAAGCTTTCTTT.

This chain joins TRBV10-3 and TRBJ2-3; 7 nucleotides line up with TRBD1. The CDR3 spans 13 residues. V was pared by 4 bases and J by 4 bases, with 2 bases of the junction left unmatched. Germline V gene data show CDR1 as ENHRY and CDR2 as SYGVKD. The CDR3 DNA reads as TGTGCCATCAGTGTCCAGGGGGCAGATACGCAGTATTTT. Its protein is CAISVQGADTQYF.

The genes are TRBV5-1 and TRBJ1-1; D is possibly TRBD1 (6 bases). V shed 5 bases and J shed 0 bases, with 14 bases lying between them. The germline V gene has CDR1 SGHRS and CDR2 YFSETQ. The CDR3 spans 15 residues. This chain's CDR3 is CASSSTGHLNTEAFF. The CDR3 DNA is TGCGCCAGCAGTTCTACGGGACATTTGAACACTGAAGCTTTCTTT.

This clone has just one count. V gene TRBV4-3 combines with J gene TRBJ2-3; 8 nucleotides agree with TRBD2. The ends lost 3 bases at V and 2 bases at J; junction bases unmatched: 10. The CDR3 sequence is 17 residues long. Germline CDR1 LGHNA, CDR2 YSLEER. The CDR3 spells CASSQGVAGGPTDTQYF. The CDR3 DNA sequence: TGCGCCAGCAGCCAGGGGGTTGCGGGGGGTCCCACAGATACGCAGTATTTT.

The V and J genes are TRBV19 and TRBJ1-4; possibly TRBD1 for D (6 bases). V was cut by 4 bases and J by 8 bases, with 11 bases left in between. Germline V lookup: CDR1 LNHDA, CDR2 SQIVND (reference sequence). CDR3 length equals 13 residues. CDR3 residues: CASSRGGREKLFF. The DNA of the CDR3 is TGTGCCAGTAGTAGAGGGGGAAGAGAAAAACTGTTTTTT.

This clone was counted once. This chain joins TRBV7-2 and TRBJ1-5, with 10 bases matching TRBD1. Germline loops: CDR1 SGHTA, CDR2 FQGNSA. The CDR3 loop spans 16 amino acids. J was trimmed by 7 bases and V by 3 bases; bases with no gene match: 9. CDR3 in DNA: TGTGCCAGCAGCTTCGATCGGGACAGGGGTGTACAGCCCCAGCATTTT. Amino acid sequence: CASSFDRDRGVQPQHF.